These 29 T cell receptor beta chains were sequenced from one sample in a study of shared clonotypes between healthy human individuals. The repertoire was sequenced with immunoSEQ multiplex PCR; TCRdb's copy has only in-frame clones and lacks some. The profile shows about 1 million clones, roughly 80% of them singletons. Material: memory CD4+ T cells sorted from blood. Subset here: CD45RA-negative fraction. The receptors were gathered from a man aged 18 to 29 in good health.

V usage is TRBV28 and J usage is TRBJ2-6; possibly TRBD2 for D (6 bases). The CDR3 consists of 15 residues. Trimming left V 6 bases short and J 2 bases short, with 11 bases between. CDR1 is MDHEN and CDR2 is SYDVKM in the germline V gene. This chain's CDR3 is CASRFRGTGANVLTF. The DNA of the CDR3 is TGTGCCAGCAGATTTCGGGGGACTGGGGCCAACGTCCTGACTTTC.

The CDR3 spells CASRLTGTDTQYF. Here the CDR3 DNA reads TGTGCCAGCAGGTTGACCGGGACAGATACGCAGTATTTT. The rearrangement uses TRBV5-4 and TRBJ2-3; the D is unclear. This CDR3 spans 13 amino acids. Germline-derived CDR1 and CDR2 are SGHNT and YYREEE (reference sequence). Trimming shortened V by 5 bases and J by 3 bases, and 10 bases separated the two germline ends.

V and J are TRBV7-2 and TRBJ1-4; D may be TRBD1 (5 bases). Germline lookup yields CDR1 SGHTA and CDR2 FQGNSA. Trimming stripped 0 bases from V and 8 bases from J, with 13 bases between. This CDR3 has 15 amino acids. The CDR3 bases are TGTGCCAGCAGCTTAGCGTGGGGGACCGTGGAAAAACTGTTTTTT. Its translation: CASSLAWGTVEKLFF. The full variable domain, rest sourced from reference TRBV7-2 and TRBJ1-4, is GAGVSQSPSNKVTEKGKDVELRCDPISGHTALYWYRQSLGQGLEFLIYFQGNSAPDKSGLPSDRFSAERTGGSVSTLTIQRTQQEDSAVYLCASSLAWGTVEKLFFGSGTQLSVL.

The chain links TRBV5-1 to TRBJ1-5, with 8 bases matching TRBD1. Germline values: CDR1 SGHRS, CDR2 YFSETQ. The CDR3 is made up of 17 amino acids. The J segment lost 3 bases and the V segment lost 0 bases, leaving 8 bases of the junction unmatched. Written as DNA, the CDR3 is TGCGCCAGCAGCTTGGGGCCGAGGCAGGGGGCCAATCAGCCCCAGCATTTT. Its translation is CASSLGPRQGANQPQHF. Together with reference TRBV5-1 and TRBJ1-5, the CDR3 gives the full variable domain: KAGVTQTPRYLIKTRGQQVTLSCSPISGHRSVSWYQQTPGQGLQFLFEYFSETQRNKGNFPGRFSGRQFSNSRSEMNVSTLELGDSALYLCASSLGPRQGANQPQHFGDGTRLSIL.

This chain links TRBV5-4 with TRBJ2-1; D is ambiguous. There are 12 residues in the CDR3. Per germline, CDR1 SGHNT and CDR2 YYREEE (reference sequence). V lost 0 bases and J 9 bases, leaving 7 bases between the germline ends. The CDR3 DNA reads TGTGCCAGCAGCTTGGCTCTTGGTGAGCAGTTCTTC. Protein: CASSLALGEQFF.

The chain employs TRBV5-1 and TRBJ2-1, with 12 bases fitting TRBD2. V shed 8 bases and J 4 bases; nucleotides not matched to a gene: 10. The CDR3 covers 16 residues. Germline lookup yields CDR1 SGHRS and CDR2 YFSETQ. This CDR3 is CASISTSGSGYNEQFF. The CDR3 region has the DNA TGCGCCAGTATTTCGACTAGCGGGAGCGGGTACAATGAGCAGTTCTTC.

The V and J genes are TRBV4-1 and TRBJ2-3; 8 bases line up with TRBD2. The CDR3 length is 15 residues. Germline-derived CDR1 and CDR2 are MGHRA and YSYEKL. Trimming took 0 bases from V and 5 from J; bases not matched to a gene: 4. CDR3: CASSQDPGRGDTQYF. The CDR3 DNA reads as TGCGCCAGCAGCCAAGATCCCGGGAGGGGAGATACGCAGTATTTT.

This clone was seen ten or more times. The chain's CDR3 is CASRTAVYGYTF. The CDR3 DNA is TGTGCCAGCAGGACAGCGGTGTATGGCTACACCTTC. The J gene is TRBJ1-2, the V gene TRBV28; weak D call: TRBD1 (5 bases). From germline, CDR1 is MDHEN and CDR2 SYDVKM. This CDR3 spans 12 amino acids. V dropped 6 bases and J dropped 5 bases, with 10 bases sitting between them.

This clone was counted between two and nine times. J is TRBJ1-1 and V is TRBV19; weak D call: TRBD1 (5 bases). V lost 6 bases, J lost 5 bases, and 13 bases lay in between. CDR3 length: 13 amino acids. Germline V gives CDR1 LNHDA, CDR2 SQIVND (reference sequence). The DNA for the CDR3 is TGTGCCAGTAGCGACACAGGAAGGACTGAAGCTTTCTTT. Residues: CASSDTGRTEAFF. The whole variable domain, remainder taken from reference TRBV19 and TRBJ1-1, is DGGITQSPKYLFRKEGQNVTLSCEQNLNHDAMYWYRQDPGQGLRLIYYSQIVNDFQKGDIAEGYSVSREKKESFPLTVTSAQKNPTAFYLCASSDTGRTEAFFGQGTRLTVV.

The chain recombines TRBV7-3 with TRBJ1-1; a possible D gene is TRBD1 (6 bases). This CDR3 region has 15 residues. Deletions cut 4 bases from V and 2 bases from J, with 14 bases between. In germline, CDR1 is SGHTA, CDR2 FQGTGA. CDR3 protein: CASSSSKGGNTEAFF. The CDR3 DNA reads TGTGCCAGCAGCTCCTCTAAAGGGGGAAACACTGAAGCTTTCTTT.

The chain links TRBV6-5 to TRBJ1-6; maybe TRBD1 (6 bases). The V gene lost 4 bases and the J gene lost 6 bases, with 13 bases spanning the gap. Germline loops: CDR1 MNHEY, CDR2 SVGAGI. CDR3 length: 15 amino acids. The CDR3 DNA sequence: TGTGCCAGCAGTTCCGAGGCAGGGGTTAATTCACCCCTCCACTTT. It yields the protein CASSSEAGVNSPLHF.

The chain employs TRBV10-3 and TRBJ1-6; 7 nucleotides line up with TRBD1. Trimming at V came to 0 bases and at J to 4 bases, leaving 3 bases not matched to a gene. The CDR3 length is 16 residues. Germline assignment: CDR1 ENHRY and CDR2 SYGVKD. Here the CDR3 DNA reads TGTGCCATCAGTGAGTCGAAGGGACAGTATAATTCACCCCTCCACTTT. Translation gives CAISESKGQYNSPLHF.

This clone was seen a handful of times. In nucleotides, the CDR3 is TGTGCCAGCAGCTTTGAAAGGACCGGCTCTAACACCGGGGAGCTGTTTTTT. Protein sequence: CASSFERTGSNTGELFF. The chain combines TRBV7-2 with TRBJ2-2; D remains ambiguous. V lost 3 bases to trimming and J lost 2 bases, with 16 bases between them. The CDR3 is 17 amino acids. CDR1 is SGHTA and CDR2 is FQGNSA in the germline V gene.

This clone appeared a few times. The chain employs TRBV5-1 and TRBJ2-1, with 8 bases that match TRBD2. CDR3 size: 15 residues. Germline V lookup: CDR1 SGHRS, CDR2 YFSETQ. V shed 2 bases and J 9 bases; nucleotides not matched to a gene: 10. CDR3 nucleotide sequence: TGCGCCAGCAGCTTCGATCTAGCGGGTTATAGTGAGCAGTTCTTC. It yields the protein CASSFDLAGYSEQFF.

The genes are TRBV6-5 and TRBJ2-7; a weak D match, TRBD2 (6 bases). V was shortened by 2 bases and J by 2 bases, with 16 bases between the two germline ends. From germline, CDR1 is MNHEY and CDR2 SVGAGI. This CDR3 comprises 16 residues. The CDR3 is CASSYDQGTGAYEQYF. Here the CDR3 DNA reads TGTGCCAGCAGTTACGATCAGGGTACGGGGGCCTACGAGCAGTACTTC.

The chain employs TRBV11-3 and TRBJ1-1; TRBD1 matches at 7 bases. The V segment lost 5 bases and the J segment 8 bases; nucleotides outside the gene matches: 8. This CDR3 has 13 residues. Germline lookup yields CDR1 SGHNT and CDR2 YENEEA. DNA of the CDR3: TGTGCCAGCAGCGACCGACAGGGTGGAGAAGCTTTCTTT. Translated, it gives CASSDRQGGEAFF. Together with reference TRBV11-3 and TRBJ1-1, the CDR3 gives the full variable domain: EAGVVQSPRYKIIEKKQPVAFWCNPISGHNTLYWYLQNLGQGPELLIRYENEEAVDDSQLPKDRFSAERLKGVDSTLKIQPAELGDSAVYLCASSDRQGGEAFFGQGTRLTVV.

This clone has at least ten counts. V gene TRBV9 combines with J gene TRBJ1-2; maybe TRBD1 (5 bases). Germline CDR1 and CDR2: SGDLS and YYNGEE. V lost 3 bases and J lost 5, with 20 bases in between. There are 16 residues in the CDR3. This CDR3 reads CASSARPGGGDYGYTF. CDR3 sequence (DNA): TGTGCCAGCAGCGCCCGTCCCGGGGGAGGGGATTATGGCTACACCTTC.

The chain is built from TRBV5-1 and TRBJ2-1, with a weak D call TRBD1 (6 bases). V gave up 4 bases and J gave up 7 bases, with 21 bases separating them. The CDR3 length is 16 residues. From germline, CDR1 is SGHRS and CDR2 YFSETQ. The CDR3 here is CASSPGGVQGTNEQFF. CDR3 coding DNA: TGCGCCAGCAGCCCGGGTGGGGTTCAGGGGACGAATGAGCAGTTCTTC. The full variable domain, with the rest looked up from reference TRBV5-1 and TRBJ2-1, is KAGVTQTPRYLIKTRGQQVTLSCSPISGHRSVSWYQQTPGQGLQFLFEYFSETQRNKGNFPGRFSGRQFSNSRSEMNVSTLELGDSALYLCASSPGGVQGTNEQFFGPGTRLTVL.

The chain links TRBV7-9 to TRBJ2-3; tentatively, D is TRBD1 (6 bases). Trimming stripped 0 bases from V and 4 bases from J, with 8 bases between. Germline V gives CDR1 SEHNR, CDR2 FQNEAQ (reference sequence). The CDR3 has 14 residues. CDR3 region: CASSLAQGSDTQYF. The CDR3 DNA reads TGTGCCAGCAGCTTAGCGCAGGGGTCAGATACGCAGTATTTT. Full variable domain (remainder filled in from reference TRBV7-9 and TRBJ2-3): DTGVSQNPRHKITKRGQNVTFRCDPISEHNRLYWYRQTLGQGPEFLTYFQNEAQLEKSRLLSDRFSAERPKGSFSTLEIQRTEQGDSAMYLCASSLAQGSDTQYFGPGTRLTVL.

There are a few counts of this clone. This chain links TRBV6-1 with TRBJ1-1, with no clear D. CDR1 is MNHNS and CDR2 is SASEGT in the germline V gene. V was cut by 7 bases and J by 4 bases, with 10 bases left in between. The CDR3 has 12 residues. The CDR3 DNA is TGTGCCAGCAATAGGGCTCGCACTGAAGCTTTCTTT. Amino acid sequence: CASNRARTEAFF.

J is TRBJ2-3 and V is TRBV2; 8 bases map to TRBD1. Germline V gives CDR1 SNHLY, CDR2 FYNNEI. CDR3 size: 12 residues. The V gene end was trimmed by 9 bases and the J gene end by 7 bases; junction bases not matched to a gene: 6. CDR3 sequence: CASGTGWNTQYF. The CDR3 DNA reads TGTGCCAGTGGGACAGGTTGGAATACGCAGTATTTT.

The chain uses TRBV19 and TRBJ2-1; D is undetermined. Trimming cost V 5 bases and J 4 bases, with 9 bases left between them. This CDR3 is 13 amino acids long. Germline V gives CDR1 LNHDA, CDR2 SQIVND (reference sequence). CDR3 amino acids: CASSGEVYNEQFF. The CDR3 bases are TGTGCCAGTAGTGGAGAGGTGTACAATGAGCAGTTCTTC.

The chain combines TRBV6-5 with TRBJ2-2; maybe TRBD2 (5 bases). CDR3 length equals 13 residues. Germline lookup yields CDR1 MNHEY and CDR2 SVGAGI. With 8 bases removed from V and 0 bases from J, the gap between germline ends came to 7 bases. The CDR3 reads CASREPNTGELFF. The CDR3 DNA reads TGTGCCAGCCGGGAACCGAACACCGGGGAGCTGTTTTTT.

As for this clone: Distinct nucleotide sequences in the sample also encode this CDR3. The chain joins TRBV9 to TRBJ1-3, with 9 bases matching TRBD1. The length of the CDR3 is 16 residues. The ends lost 0 bases at V and 1 base at J; junction bases unmatched: 2. Germline CDR1 is SGDLS and CDR2 is YYNGEE. This CDR3 is CASSVGTGDSGNTIYF. In DNA form, the CDR3 reads TGTGCCAGCAGCGTAGGGACAGGGGATTCTGGAAACACCATATATTTT.

This clone turned up a few times. This chain links TRBV7-9 with TRBJ2-1; a possible D gene is TRBD2 (5 bases). The germline CDR1 and CDR2 sequences are SEHNR and FQNEAQ (reference sequence). CDR3 size: 14 residues. The V end was cut by 2 bases, the J end by 7 bases, with 12 bases between. CDR3 residues: CASSLPLEGNEQFF. DNA of the CDR3: TGTGCCAGCAGCTTACCCCTAGAGGGAAATGAGCAGTTCTTC.

The rearrangement links TRBV6-5 to TRBJ1-2, with TRBD1 as a possible D gene (5 bases). Germline CDR1 reads MNHEY; CDR2 reads SVGAGI. The CDR3 runs 14 residues. Trimming shortened V by 6 bases and J by 4 bases, and 15 bases separated the two germline ends. In DNA form, the CDR3 reads TGTGCCAGCAGACCGGGGGGTAGGAGCTATGGCTACACCTTC. It yields the protein CASRPGGRSYGYTF.

This chain uses TRBV28 with TRBJ2-5, with D tentatively TRBD2 (6 bases). CDR1 and CDR2 (germline): MDHEN, SYDVKM. The CDR3 has 20 residues. V lost 5 bases and J 0 bases, leaving 28 bases between the germline ends. This CDR3 is CASSTPYGGAKTSYQETQYF. DNA of the CDR3: TGTGCCAGCAGTACCCCGTACGGCGGGGCCAAGACATCGTACCAAGAGACCCAGTACTTC. The entire variable domain, with the rest obtained from reference TRBV28 and TRBJ2-5, is as follows: DVKVTQSSRYLVKRTGEKVFLECVQDMDHENMFWYRQDPGLGLRLIYFSYDVKMKEKGDIPEGYSVSREKKERFSLILESASTNQTSMYLCASSTPYGGAKTSYQETQYFGPGTRLLVL.

The chain uses TRBV23-1 and TRBJ2-3; no reliable D call. TRBV23-1 is noted as an ORF with a role that remains uncertain. The CDR3 runs 19 residues. Trimming took 0 bases from V and 1 from J, leaving 20 bases between them. The CDR3 loop is CASSQSGSWGLEGTDTQYF. The DNA for the CDR3 is TGCGCCAGCAGTCAATCGGGGTCATGGGGATTAGAGGGCACAGATACGCAGTATTTT.

The rearrangement joins TRBV7-8 to TRBJ1-5, with D unresolved. Germline V lookup: CDR1 SGHVS, CDR2 FQNEAQ. The CDR3 length is 15 residues. The germline V and J ends were trimmed by 1 base and 9 bases, with 16 bases remaining between them. In nucleotides, the CDR3 is TGTGCCAGCAGCTTAGAGATCGAGGGTACGGGGCCCCAGCATTTT. Translating gives CASSLEIEGTGPQHF.